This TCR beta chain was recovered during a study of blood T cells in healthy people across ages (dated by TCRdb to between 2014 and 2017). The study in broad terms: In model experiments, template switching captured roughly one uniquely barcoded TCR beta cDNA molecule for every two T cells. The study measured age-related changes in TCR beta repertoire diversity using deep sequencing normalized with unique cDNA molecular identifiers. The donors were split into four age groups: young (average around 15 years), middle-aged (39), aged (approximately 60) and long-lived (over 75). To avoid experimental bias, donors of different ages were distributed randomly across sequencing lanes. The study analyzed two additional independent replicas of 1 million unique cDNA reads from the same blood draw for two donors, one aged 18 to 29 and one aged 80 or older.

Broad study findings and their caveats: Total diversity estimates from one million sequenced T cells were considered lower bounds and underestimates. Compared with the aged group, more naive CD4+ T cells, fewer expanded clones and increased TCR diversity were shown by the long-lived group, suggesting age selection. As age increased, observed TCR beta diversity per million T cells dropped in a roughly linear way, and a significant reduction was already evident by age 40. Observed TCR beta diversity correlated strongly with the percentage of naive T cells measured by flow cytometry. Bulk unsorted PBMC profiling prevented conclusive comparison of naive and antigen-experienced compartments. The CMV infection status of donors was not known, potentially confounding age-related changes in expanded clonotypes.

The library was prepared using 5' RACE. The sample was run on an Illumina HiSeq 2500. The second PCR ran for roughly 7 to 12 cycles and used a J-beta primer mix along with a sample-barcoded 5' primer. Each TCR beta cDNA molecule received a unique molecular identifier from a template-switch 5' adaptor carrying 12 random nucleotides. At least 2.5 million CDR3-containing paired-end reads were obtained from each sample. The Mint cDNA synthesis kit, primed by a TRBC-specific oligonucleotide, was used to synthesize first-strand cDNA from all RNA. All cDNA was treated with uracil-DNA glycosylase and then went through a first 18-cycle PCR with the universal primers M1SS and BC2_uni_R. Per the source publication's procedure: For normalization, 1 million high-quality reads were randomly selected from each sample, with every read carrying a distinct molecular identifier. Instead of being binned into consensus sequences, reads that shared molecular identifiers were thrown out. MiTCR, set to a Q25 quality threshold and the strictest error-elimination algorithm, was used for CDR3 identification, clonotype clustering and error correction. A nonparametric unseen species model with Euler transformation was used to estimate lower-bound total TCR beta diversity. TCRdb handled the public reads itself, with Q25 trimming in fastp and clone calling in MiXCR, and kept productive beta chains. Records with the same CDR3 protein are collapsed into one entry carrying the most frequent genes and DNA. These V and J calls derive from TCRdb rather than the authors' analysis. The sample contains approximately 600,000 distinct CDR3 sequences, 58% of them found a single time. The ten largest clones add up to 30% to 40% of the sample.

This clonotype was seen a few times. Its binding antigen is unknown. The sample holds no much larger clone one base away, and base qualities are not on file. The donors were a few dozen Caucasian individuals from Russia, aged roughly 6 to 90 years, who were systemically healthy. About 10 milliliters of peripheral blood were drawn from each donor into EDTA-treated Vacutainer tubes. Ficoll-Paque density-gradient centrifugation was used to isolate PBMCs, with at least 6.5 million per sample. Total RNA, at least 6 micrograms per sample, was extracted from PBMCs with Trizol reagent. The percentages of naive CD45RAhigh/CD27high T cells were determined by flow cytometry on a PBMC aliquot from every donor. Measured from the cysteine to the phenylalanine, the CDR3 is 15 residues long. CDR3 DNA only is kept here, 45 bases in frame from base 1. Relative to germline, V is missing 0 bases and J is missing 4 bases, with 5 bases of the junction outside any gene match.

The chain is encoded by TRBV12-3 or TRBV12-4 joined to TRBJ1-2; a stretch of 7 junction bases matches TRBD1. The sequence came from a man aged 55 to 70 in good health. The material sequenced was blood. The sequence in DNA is TGTGCCAGCAGTTTAGCGGGACAGTCACTCTATGGCTACACCTTC. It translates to CASSLAGQSLYGYTF.